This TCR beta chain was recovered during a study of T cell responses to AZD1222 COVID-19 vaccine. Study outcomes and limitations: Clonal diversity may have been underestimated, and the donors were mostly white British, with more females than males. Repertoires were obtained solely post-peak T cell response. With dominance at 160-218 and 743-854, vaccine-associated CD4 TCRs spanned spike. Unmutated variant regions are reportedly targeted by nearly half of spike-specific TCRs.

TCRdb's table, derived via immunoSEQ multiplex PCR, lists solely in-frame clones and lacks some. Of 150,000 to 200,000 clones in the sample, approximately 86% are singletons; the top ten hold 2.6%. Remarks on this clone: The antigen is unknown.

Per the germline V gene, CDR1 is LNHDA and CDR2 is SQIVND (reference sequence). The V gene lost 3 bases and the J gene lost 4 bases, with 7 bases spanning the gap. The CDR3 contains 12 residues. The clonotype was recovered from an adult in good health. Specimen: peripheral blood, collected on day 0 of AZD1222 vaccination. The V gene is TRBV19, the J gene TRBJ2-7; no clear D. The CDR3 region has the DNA TGTGCCAGTAGTATGGGAACTTACGAGCAGTACTTC. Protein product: CASSMGTYEQYF. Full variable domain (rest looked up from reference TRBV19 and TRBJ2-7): DGGITQSPKYLFRKEGQNVTLSCEQNLNHDAMYWYRQDPGQGLRLIYYSQIVNDFQKGDIAEGYSVSREKKESFPLTVTSAQKNPTAFYLCASSMGTYEQYFGPGTRLTVT.